This T cell receptor (beta chain) was identified during a study of breast tumors, draining lymph nodes, adjacent tissues. Study observations and caveats: Tumors had less TCR diversity than lymph nodes, more than nontumor tissue. Luminal-like breast cancer showed significantly higher tumor–nontumor repertoire similarity than basal-like.

From the multiplex PCR reads, TCRdb called clonotypes with MiXCR, one entry per CDR3 protein. The sample lists approximately 300,000 distinct CDR3 sequences, around 31% occurring once. The lymph nodes were axillary draining lymph nodes from breast cancer patients. On this clonotype itself: Its antigen is currently unknown. Germline and junction disagree at one end, which may indicate a read error.

Germline-derived CDR1 and CDR2 are SQVTM and ANQGSEA. CDR3 length: 21 amino acids. The clonotype comes from a female donor with breast cancer. Some clones in this sample may be carry-over from other donors' samples. The chain joins TRBV29-1 to TRBJ2-2, with TRBD1 identical over 10 bases. Sequencing input: axillary lymph node tissue. CDR3: CSVGDRGNLQQLAANTGGLFF. The CDR3 DNA follows: TGCAGCGTTGGGGACAGGGGAAACCTTCAACAACTAGCGGCGAACACCGGGGGGCTGTTTTTT.